The 32 T cell receptor beta chains reported below all come from one sample, sequenced in a study of CD8+CD57+ T cells in acquired aplastic anemia. It was genomic DNA that served as the template for profiling TCR beta VDJ and CDR3. Each CDR3 protein gets one entry after TCRdb re-called the reads with MiXCR. The table has more than 150,000 distinct CDR3 sequences, about half seen once. Those patients picked for sequencing had displayed CD8+CD57+ cell expansion on flow cytometry. Sequencing was performed on sorted CD4+, CD8+, or CD8+CD57+ T cells (not recorded which) from PBMCs. The receptors derive from a human donor with aplastic anemia.

The rearrangement joins TRBV4-3 to TRBJ2-7; no clear D gene. V was shortened by 1 base and J by 6 bases, with 13 bases between the two germline ends. CDR1 is LGHNA, CDR2 YSLEER, per germline. The CDR3 runs to 14 residues. This CDR3 is CASSQARVAPEQYF. As DNA, the CDR3 is TGCGCCAGCAGCCAAGCCCGGGTGGCTCCCGAGCAGTACTTC.

This chain joins TRBV7-9 and TRBJ2-2; D unclear. This CDR3 comprises 11 residues. Trimming took 5 bases from V and 8 from J, leaving 6 bases between them. Germline V gene data show CDR1 as SEHNR and CDR2 as FQNEAQ (reference sequence). The chain's CDR3 is CASSVTGELFF. The DNA of the CDR3 is TGTGCCAGCAGCGTGACGGGGGAGCTGTTTTTT.

The chain couples TRBV29-1 to TRBJ2-5; 8 bases agree with TRBD1. This CDR3 region has 12 residues. The V gene end was trimmed by 7 bases and the J gene end by 2 bases; junction bases not matched to a gene: 3. Germline V lookup: CDR1 SQVTM, CDR2 ANQGSEA. The chain's CDR3 is CSAHRGQETQYF. The CDR3 bases are TGCAGCGCACACAGGGGGCAAGAGACCCAGTACTTC.

This clonotype was recorded many times. V gene TRBV25-1 combines with J gene TRBJ1-1; no definite D call. This CDR3 spans 12 amino acids. V was pared by 2 bases and J by 9 bases, with 10 bases between. Germline values: CDR1 MGHDK, CDR2 SYGVNS. In DNA form, the CDR3 reads TGTGCCAGCAGTGAAGGTCGGCTCCAAGCTTTCTTT. Protein product: CASSEGRLQAFF.

The gene calls are TRBV15 and TRBJ2-3; 7 nucleotides agree with TRBD1. V gave up 1 base and J gave up 2 bases; unmatched junction bases: 3. Germline-derived CDR1 and CDR2 are LNHNV and YYDKDF (reference sequence). This CDR3 spans 15 amino acids. Written as DNA, the CDR3 is TGTGCCACCAGCAGAGGTACAGGGGCCACAGATACGCAGTATTTT. Protein product: CATSRGTGATDTQYF.

This chain links TRBV27 with TRBJ1-2; possibly TRBD1 for D (6 bases). Per the germline V gene, CDR1 is MNHEY and CDR2 is SMNVEV (reference sequence). V lost 5 bases and J 7 bases, leaving 17 bases between the germline ends. The CDR3 has 14 amino acids. The CDR3 loop reads CASSIGQTVGGYTF. CDR3 DNA sequence: TGTGCCAGCAGTATCGGACAGACCGTTGGTGGCTACACCTTC.

Ten or more counts support this clonotype. The chain has TRBV2 and TRBJ1-4; maybe TRBD1 (6 bases). The germline CDR1 and CDR2 sequences are SNHLY and FYNNEI. The CDR3 is 14 residues long. V lost 5 bases to trimming and J lost 5 bases, with 12 bases between them. The CDR3 DNA reads as TGTGCCAGCAGTCCAGGGGCAGTCAATGAAAAACTGTTTTTT. This translates into CASSPGAVNEKLFF. The entire variable domain, with the rest obtained from reference TRBV2 and TRBJ1-4, is as follows: EPEVTQTPSHQVTQMGQEVILRCVPISNHLYFYWYRQILGQKVEFLVSFYNNEISEKSEIFDDQFSVERPDGSNFTLKIRSTKLEDSAMYFCASSPGAVNEKLFFGSGTQLSVL.

By frequency in the sample, this clonotype is medium-sized. The chain joins TRBV15 to TRBJ2-7, with D hard to call. Trimming removed 3 bases from V and 2 bases from J, with 8 bases in between. Germline assignment: CDR1 LNHNV and CDR2 YYDKDF (reference sequence). This CDR3 region has 13 residues. CDR3 coding DNA: TGTGCCACCAGCAGTGATTTCGCCTACGAGCAGTACTTC. It yields the protein CATSSDFAYEQYF.

The chain carries TRBV20-1 and TRBJ2-7, with D perhaps TRBD2 (5 bases). V gave up 3 bases and J gave up 1 base, with 19 bases separating them. The CDR3 runs to 16 residues. Germline-derived CDR1 and CDR2 are DFQATT and SNEGSKA (reference sequence). CDR3: CSASFGGPDISYEQYF. The CDR3 DNA reads TGCAGTGCTAGTTTTGGCGGGCCTGATATATCCTACGAGCAGTACTTC.

The chain joins TRBV7-2 to TRBJ2-7; D uncertain. This CDR3 is built from 14 residues. V lost 1 base, J lost 3 bases, and 10 bases lay in between. In germline, CDR1 is SGHTA, CDR2 FQGNSA. CDR3 residues: CASSLVTKNYEQYF. DNA for the CDR3: TGTGCCAGCAGCTTAGTGACGAAGAACTACGAGCAGTACTTC.

As concerns this clonotype: A read error may produce the germline difference seen at one junction end. The gene calls are TRBV19 and TRBJ2-3; 12 bases fit TRBD2. The CDR3 length is 15 residues. The germline CDR1 and CDR2 sequences are LNHDA and SQIVND (reference sequence). The CDR3 sequence is CATRTSGTSTDTQYF. CDR3 nucleotides: TGTGCCACCCGGACTAGCGGGACTAGCACGGATACGCAGTATTTT.

The table lists this clonotype with a few counts. This sequence joins TRBV18 and TRBJ1-1; D remains unclear. The V and J ends lost 0 bases and 4 bases respectively, with 12 bases between them. Looked up from germline, CDR1 is KGHSH and CDR2 is LQKENI. This CDR3 contains 15 residues. In nucleotides, the CDR3 is TGTGCCAGCTCACCACCCCGGGCAATGGGCACTGAAGCTTTCTTT. It is translated as CASSPPRAMGTEAFF. The complete variable domain, with remaining parts taken from reference TRBV18 and TRBJ1-1, reads NAGVMQNPRHLVRRRGQEARLRCSPMKGHSHVYWYRQLPEEGLKFMVYLQKENIIDESGMPKERFSAEFPKEGPSILRIQQVVRGDSAAYFCASSPPRAMGTEAFFGQGTRLTVV.

This clonotype was counted at least ten times. The V gene is TRBV5-5, the J gene TRBJ1-1; D unclear. CDR3 length equals 13 residues. V was pared by 0 bases and J by 1 base, with 4 bases between. Per the germline V gene, CDR1 is SGHKS and CDR2 is YYEKEE (reference sequence). This CDR3 reads CASSLVPNTEAFF. DNA for the CDR3: TGTGCCAGCAGCTTGGTCCCGAACACTGAAGCTTTCTTT.

This rearrangement joins TRBV19 to TRBJ1-1; possible D gene TRBD1, 5 bases. V was trimmed by 5 bases and J by 6 bases, leaving 13 bases between them. The CDR3 has 13 residues. CDR1 is LNHDA and CDR2 is SQIVND in the germline V gene (reference sequence). The CDR3 nucleotides read TGTGCCAGTAGTCCCCCGGGGCGCGCTGAAGCTTTCTTT. Translation: CASSPPGRAEAFF.

Comments on this clonotype: A much more abundant neighbour one base away suggests this may be a read error. This sequence joins TRBV5-4 and TRBJ1-3; D is ambiguous. The CDR3 runs to 12 residues. From germline, CDR1 is SGHNT and CDR2 YYREEE (reference sequence). CDR3 amino acids: CANSLFGNTIYF. CDR3 DNA sequence: TGTGCCAACAGCTTATTTGGAAACACCATATATTTT.

Notes on this clonotype: A much larger clone lies a single base off, so this may be a read error. The V call is TRBV6-1, the J call TRBJ1-6; D is unclear. From germline, CDR1 is MNHNS and CDR2 SASEGT. Trimming left V 5 bases short and J 7 bases short, with 18 bases between. This CDR3 is built from 16 residues. CDR3 nucleotide sequence: TGTGCCAGCAGTCCCGAATGGTGGGCGTCAAATTCACCCCTCCACTTT. As protein: CASSPEWWASNSPLHF.

This clonotype was recorded many times. The genes are TRBV14 and TRBJ2-1; the D gene is possibly TRBD1 (7 bases). Germline V gives CDR1 SGHDN, CDR2 FVKESK. V lost 1 base to trimming and J lost 7 bases, with 14 bases between them. The CDR3 length is 15 residues. CDR3 nucleotide sequence: TGTGCCAGCAGCCAAGCAGGGGGGCAAAGGAATGAGCAGTTCTTC. Translated, it gives CASSQAGGQRNEQFF. The complete variable domain, with remaining parts taken from reference TRBV14 and TRBJ2-1, reads EAGVTQFPSHSVIEKGQTVTLRCDPISGHDNLYWYRRVMGKEIKFLLHFVKESKQDESGMPNNRFLAERTGGTYSTLKVQPAELEDSGVYFCASSQAGGQRNEQFFGPGTRLTVL.

This clonotype was detected only once. The chain has TRBV19 and TRBJ1-5; D perhaps matches TRBD1 (5 bases). The CDR3 totals 14 residues. Germline-derived CDR1 and CDR2 are LNHDA and SQIVND (reference sequence). Between the trimmed V and J ends, which lost 7 bases and 0 bases, there was a span of 10 bases. The DNA of the CDR3 is TGTGCCAGTAATCAGGGTTATAGCAATCAGCCCCAGCATTTT. Amino acids: CASNQGYSNQPQHF.

This clonotype was seen just once. The chain is built from TRBV15 and TRBJ1-1; a weak D match, TRBD1 (5 bases). Germline CDR1 LNHNV, CDR2 YYDKDF (reference sequence). Trimming removed 0 bases from V and 0 bases from J, with 11 bases in between. There are 16 residues in the CDR3. The CDR3 sequence is CATSRDGTRVNTEAFF. The CDR3, as DNA: TGTGCCACCAGCAGAGACGGGACGCGGGTGAACACTGAAGCTTTCTTT.

The chain carries TRBV19 and TRBJ1-5, with a possible D match to TRBD1 (5 bases). Between the trimmed V and J ends, which lost 3 bases and 4 bases, there was a span of 7 bases. From germline, CDR1 is LNHDA and CDR2 SQIVND (reference sequence). The CDR3 spans 13 residues. The CDR3, as DNA: TGTGCCAGTAGTATTGGGACGAATCAGCCCCAGCATTTT. This sequence encodes CASSIGTNQPQHF.

The V gene is TRBV10-1, the J gene TRBJ1-1, with TRBD1 matching 10 bases. This CDR3 is 17 amino acids long. After removal of 8 bases from V and 4 bases from J, the junction contained 16 bases not matched to a gene. Germline assignment: CDR1 WNHNN and CDR2 SYGVQD (reference sequence). This chain's CDR3 is CASGSGTGVDCGTEAFF. CDR3 in DNA: TGCGCCAGCGGATCCGGGACAGGGGTGGATTGCGGCACTGAAGCTTTCTTT.

This clonotype was counted at least ten times. The chain employs TRBV5-8 and TRBJ1-2, with 7 bases fitting TRBD1. V gave up 3 bases and J gave up 3 bases; unmatched junction bases: 8. Germline V gene data show CDR1 as SGHTS and CDR2 as YDEGEE. This CDR3 has 15 residues. The CDR3 sequence: CASSSFSGGYYGYTF. CDR3 coding DNA: TGTGCCAGCAGCTCCTTTTCAGGGGGATACTATGGCTACACCTTC.

The V call is TRBV5-5, the J call TRBJ1-6; D is unresolved. Trimming took 4 bases from V and 9 from J, leaving 14 bases between them. Germline CDR1 reads SGHKS; CDR2 reads YYEKEE (reference sequence). The CDR3 runs 14 residues. CDR3 amino acids: CASSPGLTGSPLHF. The CDR3 nucleotides are TGTGCCAGCAGCCCCGGACTGACTGGTTCACCCCTCCACTTT.

This clonotype was observed many times. The V call is TRBV29-1, the J call TRBJ1-2; D not certain. V was trimmed by 3 bases and J by 5 bases, leaving 7 bases between them. Germline V lookup: CDR1 SQVTM, CDR2 ANQGSEA. The CDR3 contains 11 residues. CDR3 coding DNA: TGCAGCGTTGATGGGTCTTATGGCTACACCTTC. Residues: CSVDGSYGYTF.

This clonotype was detected many times. The CDR3 here is CASSEIWTGRASNSPLHF. Written as DNA, the CDR3 is TGTGCCAGCAGTGAAATCTGGACAGGCAGGGCATCGAATTCACCCCTCCACTTT. The chain couples TRBV6-1 to TRBJ1-6; 7 bases are shared with TRBD1. Germline V CDR1 and CDR2: MNHNS, SASEGT. CDR3 length: 18 residues. Unmatched junction bases numbered 14, after V lost 2 bases and J lost 7 bases.

V gene TRBV29-1 combines with J gene TRBJ2-1; D may be TRBD1 or TRBD2 (5 bases each). This CDR3 has 12 amino acids. V lost 5 bases to trimming and J lost 10 bases, with 15 bases between them. Germline CDR1 is SQVTM and CDR2 is ANQGSEA. Here the CDR3 reads CSVRSGTYEQFF. As DNA, the CDR3 is TGCAGCGTTAGGTCCGGGACCTACGAGCAGTTCTTC.

This clonotype was recorded at least ten times. The chain links TRBV7-2 to TRBJ2-3; 10 nucleotides agree with TRBD2. V was pared by 2 bases and J by 8 bases, with 7 bases of the junction left unmatched. This CDR3 contains 15 residues. The germline gives CDR1 SGHTA, CDR2 FQGNSA. The CDR3 is CASSLNLAGDRTQYF. CDR3 in DNA: TGTGCCAGCAGCTTAAACCTAGCGGGGGACCGTACGCAGTATTTT.

This chain links TRBV7-6 with TRBJ1-6; possible D gene TRBD1, 5 bases. Trimming shortened V by 1 base and J by 6 bases, and 13 bases separated the two germline ends. The CDR3 extends over 16 amino acids. Germline CDR1 is SGHVS and CDR2 is FNYEAQ. CDR3 sequence (DNA): TGTGCCAGCAGCTTAGGGGGGGGGTTCTTTAATTCACCCCTCCACTTT. It is translated as CASSLGGGFFNSPLHF. The complete variable domain, with remaining parts taken from reference TRBV7-6 and TRBJ1-6, reads GAGVSQSPRYKVTKRGQDVALRCDPISGHVSLYWYRQALGQGPEFLTYFNYEAQQDKSGLPNDRFSAERPEGSISTLTIQRTEQRDSAMYRCASSLGGGFFNSPLHFGNGTRLTVT.

Notes on this clonotype: The junction departs from the called germline gene at one end, perhaps through a read error. The chain is built from TRBV7-2 and TRBJ1-4, with 10 bases lining up with TRBD1. Germline V CDR1 and CDR2: SGHTA, FQGNSA. The CDR3 has 14 amino acids. CDR3 residues: CGSSSGQGREKLFF. The CDR3 DNA sequence: TGTGGCAGCAGCTCGGGACAGGGGCGGGAAAAACTGTTTTTT. Full variable domain (outside the CDR3, taken from reference TRBV7-2 and TRBJ1-4): GAGVSQSPSNKVTEKGKDVELRCDPISGHTALYWYRQSLGQGLEFLIYFQGNSAPDKSGLPSDRFSAERTGGSVSTLTIQRTQQEDSAVYLCGSSSGQGREKLFFGSGTQLSVL.

In its sample, this clonotype was seen a few times. A much larger clone sits a single nucleotide away, making a read error possible. CDR3 region: CASSDYEQYF. In nucleotides, the CDR3 is TGTGCCAGCAGTGACTACGAGCAGTACTTC. V gene TRBV2 combines with J gene TRBJ2-7; D uncertain. The CDR3 sequence is 10 residues long. Germline CDR1 SNHLY, CDR2 FYNNEI. The V and J ends lost 3 bases and 3 bases respectively, with 0 bases between them.

This clonotype occurred many times. V and J are TRBV6-2 or TRBV6-3 and TRBJ1-1; D ambiguous. CDR1 MNHEY and CDR2 SVGEGT come from the germline V gene. Trimming cost V 5 bases and J 1 base, with 8 bases left between them. The CDR3 runs to 13 residues. The CDR3 sequence: CASSQFRNTEAFF. DNA of the CDR3: TGTGCCAGCAGTCAATTTCGGAACACTGAAGCTTTCTTT.

The chain employs TRBV29-1 and TRBJ1-2, with D possibly being TRBD1 (6 bases). The CDR3 totals 13 residues. Between the trimmed V and J ends, which lost 7 bases and 2 bases, there was a span of 14 bases. CDR1 is SQVTM, CDR2 ANQGSEA, per germline. In DNA form, the CDR3 reads TGCAGCGCCCTAGACAGGTTAAACTATGGCTACACCTTC. Protein sequence: CSALDRLNYGYTF. Variable domain in full (rest from reference TRBV29-1 and TRBJ1-2): SAVISQKPSRDICQRGTSLTIQCQVDSQVTMMFWYRQQPGQSLTLIATANQGSEATYESGFVIDKFPISRPNLTFSTLTVSNMSPEDSSIYLCSALDRLNYGYTFGSGTRLTVV.